The 11 T cell receptor beta chains listed next were all sequenced from one sample in a study of OX40 agonist ivuxolimab in advanced cancers. The repertoire was sequenced with immunoSEQ multiplex PCR; TCRdb's copy has only in-frame clones and lacks some. The table lists some 43,000 clones, more than 70% of them singletons, with about 0.6% in the top ten. The source was CD4+ or CD8+ T cells sorted from blood, collected in a trial of the OX40 agonist ivuxolimab. Every receptor here comes from an adult with an advanced solid tumor such as melanoma, head and neck, liver or kidney cancer.

V and J are TRBV5-4 and TRBJ2-5; D is tentatively TRBD1 or TRBD2 (6 bases each). The length of the CDR3 is 15 residues. V was trimmed by 0 bases and J by 1 base, leaving 10 bases between them. The germline gives CDR1 SGHNT, CDR2 YYREEE (reference sequence). CDR3 in amino acids: CASSLVGGLQETQYF. The CDR3 coding sequence is TGTGCCAGCAGCTTGGTTGGGGGGCTCCAAGAGACCCAGTACTTC. Full variable domain (remainder filled in from reference TRBV5-4 and TRBJ2-5): ETGVTQSPTHLIKTRGQQVTLRCSSQSGHNTVSWYQQALGQGPQFIFQYYREEENGRGNFPPRFSGLQFPNYSSELNVNALELDDSALYLCASSLVGGLQETQYFGPGTRLLVL.

The rearrangement joins TRBV7-2 to TRBJ2-1, with 13 positions matching TRBD2. The CDR3 covers 17 residues. J lost 4 bases, V lost 5 bases, and 8 bases had no gene match. CDR1 and CDR2 (germline): SGHTA, FQGNSA. CDR3 bases: TGTGCCAGCAGCACACCGGGACTAGCGGGGAGGTACAATGAGCAGTTCTTC. It codes for CASSTPGLAGRYNEQFF.

The V gene is TRBV2, the J gene TRBJ1-2; D perhaps matches TRBD1 (5 bases). Germline values: CDR1 SNHLY, CDR2 FYNNEI. The CDR3 loop spans 13 amino acids. Trimming left V 2 bases short and J 4 bases short, with 8 bases between. The CDR3 sequence is CASSERQLYGYTF. The CDR3 DNA follows: TGTGCCAGCAGTGAAAGACAGCTCTATGGCTACACCTTC.

V usage is TRBV25-1 and J usage is TRBJ1-1, with 8 nucleotides matching TRBD1. The V segment lost 3 bases and the J segment 7 bases; nucleotides outside the gene matches: 4. CDR3 length equals 13 residues. Germline CDR1 reads MGHDK; CDR2 reads SYGVNS. The CDR3 sequence is CASSEGTGLEAFF. The CDR3 nucleotides are TGTGCCAGCAGTGAGGGGACAGGCCTTGAAGCTTTCTTT. Full variable domain (missing parts from reference TRBV25-1 and TRBJ1-1): EADIYQTPRYLVIGTGKKITLECSQTMGHDKMYWYQQDPGMELHLIHYSYGVNSTEKGDLSSESTVSRIRTEHFPLTLESARPSHTSQYLCASSEGTGLEAFFGQGTRLTVV.

The V and J genes are TRBV5-1 and TRBJ1-3, with 8 bases that match TRBD1. Trimming cost V 0 bases and J 0 bases; bases outside gene matches: 8. The CDR3 loop spans 18 amino acids. Germline CDR1 SGHRS, CDR2 YFSETQ. The CDR3 is CASSLAGTGPGSGNTIYF. CDR3 nucleotides: TGCGCCAGCAGCTTGGCGGGGACAGGTCCTGGCTCTGGAAACACCATATATTTT.

This chain links TRBV11-3 with TRBJ2-7, with no clear D. Germline assignment: CDR1 SGHNT and CDR2 YENEEA. V dropped 5 bases and J dropped 0 bases, with 8 bases sitting between them. The CDR3 has 13 amino acids. This CDR3 reads CASSNPGSYEQYF. The DNA for the CDR3 is TGTGCCAGCAGCAATCCGGGCTCCTACGAGCAGTACTTC. Full variable domain (rest looked up from reference TRBV11-3 and TRBJ2-7): EAGVVQSPRYKIIEKKQPVAFWCNPISGHNTLYWYLQNLGQGPELLIRYENEEAVDDSQLPKDRFSAERLKGVDSTLKIQPAELGDSAVYLCASSNPGSYEQYFGPGTRLTVT.

The chain links TRBV7-9 to TRBJ1-5; D not resolved. Germline CDR1 and CDR2: SEHNR and FQNEAQ (reference sequence). Trimming removed 2 bases from V and 0 bases from J, with 2 bases in between. The CDR3 has 13 amino acids. The chain's CDR3 is CASSLHSNQPQHF. CDR3 nucleotides: TGTGCCAGCAGCTTACATAGCAATCAGCCCCAGCATTTT.

A single count supports this clone. The V gene is TRBV18, the J gene TRBJ1-2; D is possibly TRBD1 (6 bases). Germline V gene data show CDR1 as KGHSH and CDR2 as LQKENI. V was clipped by 2 bases and J by 5 bases, with 18 bases between them. The CDR3 runs to 16 residues. CDR3 protein: CASSPRSSRDIYGYTF. CDR3 in DNA: TGTGCCAGCTCACCAAGGAGTTCGAGGGACATTTATGGCTACACCTTC. The variable domain in full, with the rest retrieved from reference TRBV18 and TRBJ1-2, is NAGVMQNPRHLVRRRGQEARLRCSPMKGHSHVYWYRQLPEEGLKFMVYLQKENIIDESGMPKERFSAEFPKEGPSILRIQQVVRGDSAAYFCASSPRSSRDIYGYTFGSGTRLTVV.

The chain recombines TRBV5-5 with TRBJ1-4, with TRBD1 as a possible D gene (5 bases). The CDR3 is made up of 19 amino acids. Germline CDR1 reads SGHKS; CDR2 reads YYEKEE (reference sequence). Deletions cut 4 bases from V and 0 bases from J, with 22 bases between. The CDR3 sequence: CASSLRDSVLRATNEKLFF. The CDR3 DNA follows: TGTGCCAGCAGCCTCCGGGACTCGGTTCTCAGGGCAACTAATGAAAAACTGTTTTTT.

V is TRBV6-5 and J is TRBJ2-7, with TRBD2 matching 8 bases. The CDR3 totals 15 residues. J gave up 10 bases and V 5 bases, and 16 bases lay outside the gene matches. In germline, CDR1 is MNHEY, CDR2 SVGAGI. Here the CDR3 DNA reads TGTGCCAGCAGTGCACCGGGACTAGGGGCCCTCGAACAGTACTTC. Translation gives CASSAPGLGALEQYF.

This clone has just one count. The chain couples TRBV6-5 to TRBJ1-5, with D possibly being TRBD1 (5 bases). The V end lost 2 bases, the J end lost 4 bases, and 9 bases lay between the germline ends. In germline, CDR1 is MNHEY, CDR2 SVGAGI. The CDR3 is 14 residues long. The CDR3 DNA reads as TGTGCCAGCAGTTACACGGGGGTTAATCAGCCCCAGCATTTT. Its translation: CASSYTGVNQPQHF.